The rows below give T cell receptor beta chains drawn from one sample of a study of blood T cell repertoires in COVID-19. Sequenced by immunoSEQ multiplex PCR; TCRdb stores in-frame clones only, minus some. In the table there are under 250,000 clones, 84% of which are singletons. The sequenced sample was peripheral blood. The receptors come from a woman aged 55-70 years with acute or convalescent COVID-19. Both conserved end residues are part of each CDR3. A D gene is named only where the DNA matches it firmly. Some rows have no size entry. The others give once, few or many, or a class for an expanded clone.

CDR3aa: CASSWYRGRGYNEQFF; CDR3nt: TGTGCCAGCAGCTGGTACAGGGGCAGGGGGTACAATGAGCAGTTCTTC; v_gene: TRBV5-6; d_gene: TRBD1; abundance: NA; j_gene: TRBJ2-1
CDR3aa: CASSQDFLAGGPGKNIQYF; CDR3nt: TGTGCCAGCAGCCAAGACTTTCTAGCGGGGGGGCCCGGCAAAAACATTCAGTACTTC; v_gene: TRBV4-2; d_gene: TRBD2; abundance: NA; j_gene: TRBJ2-4
CDR3aa: CASGTRSYGYTF; CDR3nt: TGTGCCAGTGGGACACGATCCTATGGCTACACCTTC; v_gene: TRBV6-5; d_gene: NA; abundance: NA; j_gene: TRBJ1-2
CDR3aa: CASSHPPDRALNEQFF; CDR3nt: TGTGCCAGCAGCCACCCACCGGACAGGGCCTTAAATGAGCAGTTCTTC; v_gene: TRBV3-1/TRBV3-2; d_gene: TRBD1; abundance: NA; j_gene: TRBJ2-1
CDR3aa: CASSPFKGAGEETQYF; CDR3nt: TGTGCCAGCAGCCCCTTTAAAGGGGCGGGGGAAGAGACCCAGTACTTC; v_gene: TRBV6-2/TRBV6-3; d_gene: TRBD2; abundance: NA; j_gene: TRBJ2-5
CDR3aa: CASSRITDTQYF; CDR3nt: TGTGCCAGCAGCCGTATCACAGATACGCAGTATTTT; v_gene: TRBV5-4; d_gene: NA; abundance: once; j_gene: TRBJ2-3
CDR3aa: CASSVGTGSLTGELFF; CDR3nt: TGTGCCAGCAGCGTCGGGACAGGGAGTTTGACCGGGGAGCTGTTTTTT; v_gene: TRBV9; d_gene: TRBD1; abundance: NA; j_gene: TRBJ2-2
CDR3aa: CASSLYTGGVSGNTIYF; CDR3nt: TGTGCCAGCAGCTTATATACAGGGGGTGTATCGGGAAACACCATATATTTT; v_gene: TRBV7-6; d_gene: TRBD1; abundance: NA; j_gene: TRBJ1-3
CDR3aa: CATRLGTSGEDTQYF; CDR3nt: TGTGCCACCAGGCTCGGGACTAGCGGGGAAGATACGCAGTATTTT; v_gene: TRBV24-1; d_gene: TRBD2; abundance: NA; j_gene: TRBJ2-3
CDR3aa: CASSLAYEQFF; CDR3nt: TGCGCCAGCAGCTTGGCTTATGAGCAGTTCTTC; v_gene: TRBV5-1; d_gene: NA; abundance: NA; j_gene: TRBJ2-1
CDR3aa: CAAGQVYGYTF; CDR3nt: TGTGCCGCGGGACAGGTCTATGGCTACACCTTC; v_gene: TRBV7-9; d_gene: TRBD1; abundance: NA; j_gene: TRBJ1-2
CDR3aa: CATSRNGQGSGNTIYF; CDR3nt: TGTGCCACCAGCAGAAACGGACAGGGGTCTGGAAACACCATATATTTT; v_gene: TRBV15; d_gene: TRBD1; abundance: NA; j_gene: TRBJ1-3
CDR3aa: CASSPRQAPYGYTF; CDR3nt: TGTGCCAGCAGTCCCCGACAGGCCCCCTATGGCTACACCTTC; v_gene: TRBV6-2/TRBV6-3; d_gene: NA; abundance: NA; j_gene: TRBJ1-2
CDR3aa: CASSSRDSYNEQFF; CDR3nt: TGTGCCAGCAGCTCCCGGGACAGCTACAATGAGCAGTTCTTC; v_gene: TRBV11-2; d_gene: TRBD1; abundance: NA; j_gene: TRBJ2-1
CDR3aa: CASSAGQGLTPGYTF; CDR3nt: TGTGCCAGCAGCGCCGGACAGGGACTTACGCCGGGCTACACCTTC; v_gene: TRBV9; d_gene: TRBD1; abundance: once; j_gene: TRBJ1-2
CDR3aa: CASSFQGARNTGELFF; CDR3nt: TGTGCCAGCAGTTTTCAGGGGGCAAGGAACACCGGGGAGCTGTTTTTT; v_gene: TRBV27; d_gene: TRBD1; abundance: NA; j_gene: TRBJ2-2
CDR3aa: CASRRQNSDGYTF; CDR3nt: TGTGCCAGCAGAAGACAGAATTCAGATGGCTACACCTTC; v_gene: TRBV2; d_gene: NA; abundance: NA; j_gene: TRBJ1-2
CDR3aa: CASSNSDTPPYGYTF; CDR3nt: TGTGCCAGCAGCAACTCCGACACACCTCCCTATGGCTACACCTTC; v_gene: TRBV3-1/TRBV3-2; d_gene: NA; abundance: NA; j_gene: TRBJ1-2
CDR3aa: CASSYRFGGMEKLFF; CDR3nt: TGTGCCAGCAGTTACCGCTTCGGGGGGATGGAAAAACTGTTTTTT; v_gene: TRBV6-5; d_gene: NA; abundance: NA; j_gene: TRBJ1-4
CDR3aa: CASSLTAGGPGDTQYF; CDR3nt: TGTGCCAGCAGTTTGACAGCGGGGGGGCCCGGAGATACGCAGTATTTT; v_gene: TRBV27; d_gene: TRBD2; abundance: NA; j_gene: TRBJ2-3
CDR3aa: CASSELRGPEAFF; CDR3nt: TGCGCCAGCAGTGAACTTCGTGGGCCTGAAGCTTTCTTT; v_gene: TRBV10-2; d_gene: NA; abundance: NA; j_gene: TRBJ1-1
CDR3aa: CASSSGQGAPWLPEAFF; CDR3nt: TGTGCCAGCAGCTCCGGACAGGGGGCCCCCTGGTTGCCTGAAGCTTTCTTT; v_gene: TRBV5-4; d_gene: TRBD1; abundance: NA; j_gene: TRBJ1-1
CDR3aa: CASSLEPAGNTIYF; CDR3nt: TGCGCCAGCAGCTTGGAACCAGCTGGAAACACCATATATTTT; v_gene: TRBV5-1; d_gene: NA; abundance: NA; j_gene: TRBJ1-3
CDR3aa: CASSLQGSVLSEAFF; CDR3nt: TGTGCCAGCAGCCTACAGGGTTCGGTGCTTTCTGAAGCTTTCTTT; v_gene: TRBV6-6; d_gene: NA; abundance: NA; j_gene: TRBJ1-1
CDR3aa: CASSVIPGQVWGGYTF; CDR3nt: TGTGCCAGCAGCGTAATACCGGGACAGGTGTGGGGCGGCTACACCTTC; v_gene: TRBV5-4; d_gene: TRBD1; abundance: once; j_gene: TRBJ1-2
CDR3aa: CASSQFDRTYGYTF; CDR3nt: TGTGCCAGCAGCCAGTTCGACAGGACCTATGGCTACACCTTC; v_gene: TRBV4-2; d_gene: NA; abundance: NA; j_gene: TRBJ1-2
CDR3aa: CASSPPGLASGEQYF; CDR3nt: TGTGCCAGCTCACCACCGGGACTAGCGTCCGGTGAGCAGTACTTC; v_gene: TRBV18; d_gene: TRBD2; abundance: NA; j_gene: TRBJ2-7
CDR3aa: CASSPGRSTEAFF; CDR3nt: TGTGCCAGCAGTCCAGGAAGGTCCACTGAAGCTTTCTTT; v_gene: TRBV6-2/TRBV6-3; d_gene: NA; abundance: NA; j_gene: TRBJ1-1
CDR3aa: CASSAVAGNTDTQYF; CDR3nt: TGTGCCAGCAGTGCGGTAGCGGGGAACACAGATACGCAGTATTTT; v_gene: TRBV25-1; d_gene: TRBD2; abundance: NA; j_gene: TRBJ2-3
CDR3aa: CASSQDGSGGVNEQFF; CDR3nt: TGTGCCAGCAGCCAAGATGGTAGCGGGGGGGTTAATGAGCAGTTCTTC; v_gene: TRBV4-2; d_gene: TRBD2; abundance: NA; j_gene: TRBJ2-1
CDR3aa: CAWVVTNTEAFF; CDR3nt: TGTGCCTGGGTGGTCACTAACACTGAAGCTTTCTTT; v_gene: TRBV30; d_gene: NA; abundance: NA; j_gene: TRBJ1-1
CDR3aa: CASSLWDRDAYGYTF; CDR3nt: TGTGCCAGCAGCCTCTGGGACAGGGACGCCTATGGCTACACCTTC; v_gene: TRBV9; d_gene: TRBD1; abundance: NA; j_gene: TRBJ1-2
CDR3aa: CAWEGLAQQFF; CDR3nt: TGTGCCTGGGAGGGACTAGCCCAGCAGTTCTTC; v_gene: TRBV30; d_gene: TRBD2; abundance: NA; j_gene: TRBJ2-1
CDR3aa: CASSPGRRAGDETQYF; CDR3nt: TGCGCCAGCAGCCCCGGTCGGCGGGCGGGAGATGAGACCCAGTACTTC; v_gene: TRBV5-1; d_gene: TRBD2; abundance: once; j_gene: TRBJ2-5
CDR3aa: CATSGSAYTGELFF; CDR3nt: TGTGCCACCAGTGGAAGCGCGTACACCGGGGAGCTGTTTTTT; v_gene: TRBV24-1; d_gene: NA; abundance: NA; j_gene: TRBJ2-2
CDR3aa: CASTAAPSNYGYTF; CDR3nt: TGTGCCAGCACCGCGGCCCCTTCTAACTATGGCTACACCTTC; v_gene: TRBV27; d_gene: NA; abundance: NA; j_gene: TRBJ1-2
CDR3aa: CAWSTGGREQYF; CDR3nt: TGTGCCTGGAGTACCGGGGGGCGAGAGCAGTACTTC; v_gene: TRBV30; d_gene: NA; abundance: few; j_gene: TRBJ2-7
CDR3aa: CASTANWGPTSGYTF; CDR3nt: TGTGCCAGCACCGCCAATTGGGGCCCGACTAGTGGCTACACCTTC; v_gene: TRBV6-5; d_gene: NA; abundance: NA; j_gene: TRBJ1-2
CDR3aa: CASSLAGQGSRELFF; CDR3nt: TGTGCCAGCAGCTTAGCGGGACAGGGTAGTCGGGAGCTGTTTTTT; v_gene: TRBV7-8; d_gene: TRBD1; abundance: NA; j_gene: TRBJ2-2
CDR3aa: CASSELGRGNTGELFF; CDR3nt: TGTGCCAGCAGCGAATTGGGCAGGGGCAACACCGGGGAGCTGTTTTTT; v_gene: TRBV4-2; d_gene: NA; abundance: NA; j_gene: TRBJ2-2
CDR3aa: CASSQGGGVTDTQYF; CDR3nt: TGTGCCAGCAGCCAAGGAGGAGGGGTCACAGATACGCAGTATTTT; v_gene: TRBV4-2; d_gene: NA; abundance: NA; j_gene: TRBJ2-3
CDR3aa: CARVGQGREQYF; CDR3nt: TGTGCCAGGGTCGGACAGGGAAGGGAGCAGTACTTC; v_gene: TRBV3-1/TRBV3-2; d_gene: TRBD1; abundance: NA; j_gene: TRBJ2-7
CDR3aa: CASSVGGSSRDTQYF; CDR3nt: TGTGCCAGCAGCGTTGGGGGCAGTAGCAGGGATACGCAGTATTTT; v_gene: TRBV9; d_gene: NA; abundance: NA; j_gene: TRBJ2-3
CDR3aa: CQELSKAGPAYNEQFF; CDR3nt: TGCCAAGAACTTTCGAAAGCGGGGCCCGCCTACAATGAGCAGTTCTTC; v_gene: TRBV5-3; d_gene: TRBD2; abundance: NA; j_gene: TRBJ2-1
CDR3aa: CASKPLVRRANEQFF; CDR3nt: TGTGCCAGCAAACCTTTAGTCCGCAGGGCCAATGAGCAGTTCTTC; v_gene: TRBV6-5; d_gene: NA; abundance: NA; j_gene: TRBJ2-1
CDR3aa: CASSLVGAYGYTF; CDR3nt: TGTGCCAGCAGCTTAGTGGGGGCTTATGGCTACACCTTC; v_gene: TRBV13; d_gene: NA; abundance: NA; j_gene: TRBJ1-2
CDR3aa: CASRLHSGNNEKLFF; CDR3nt: TGTGCCAGCAGGCTCCACTCCGGGAATAATGAAAAACTGTTTTTT; v_gene: TRBV6-5; d_gene: NA; abundance: few; j_gene: TRBJ1-4
CDR3aa: CASSPDRGGYTF; CDR3nt: TGTGCCAGCAGCCCGGACAGGGGGGGCTACACCTTC; v_gene: TRBV28; d_gene: TRBD1; abundance: NA; j_gene: TRBJ1-2